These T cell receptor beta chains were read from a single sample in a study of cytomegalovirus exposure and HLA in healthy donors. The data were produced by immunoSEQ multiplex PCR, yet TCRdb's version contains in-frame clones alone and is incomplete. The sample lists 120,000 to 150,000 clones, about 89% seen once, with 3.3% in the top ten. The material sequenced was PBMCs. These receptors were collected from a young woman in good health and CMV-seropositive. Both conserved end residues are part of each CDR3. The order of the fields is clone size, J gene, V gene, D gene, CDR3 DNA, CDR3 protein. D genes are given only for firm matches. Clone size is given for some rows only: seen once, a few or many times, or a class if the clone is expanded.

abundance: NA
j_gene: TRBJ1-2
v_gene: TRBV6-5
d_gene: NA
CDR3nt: TGTGCCAGCAGTTATGGGAGGATTGAGCATGATGGCTACACCTTC
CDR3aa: CASSYGRIEHDGYTF

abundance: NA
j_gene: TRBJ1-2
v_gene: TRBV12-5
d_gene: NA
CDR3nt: TGTGCTAGTGGTTTGGTATTAACAGGACGATTATTTAACTATGGCTACACCTTC
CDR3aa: CASGLVLTGRLFNYGYTF

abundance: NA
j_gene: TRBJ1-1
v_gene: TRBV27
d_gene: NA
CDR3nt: TGTGCCAGCAGTCTAGCGCGACAGATTTTCAGCACTGAAGCTTTCTTT
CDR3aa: CASSLARQIFSTEAFF

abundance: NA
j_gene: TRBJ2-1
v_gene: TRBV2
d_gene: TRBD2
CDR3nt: TGTGCCAGCAGGGCCGCGAGCGGGAGGGCCTCCTACAATGAGCAGTTCTTC
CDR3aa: CASRAASGRASYNEQFF

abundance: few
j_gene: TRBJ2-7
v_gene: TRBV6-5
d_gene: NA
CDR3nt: TGTGCCAGCAGTACAGGGTACGAGCAGTACTTC
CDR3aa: CASSTGYEQYF

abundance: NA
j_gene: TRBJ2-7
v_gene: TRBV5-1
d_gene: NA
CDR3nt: TGCGCCAGCAGCTTGGCCGTCTTTAATCCTGGACACCAGCACTACGAGCAGTACTTC
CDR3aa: CASSLAVFNPGHQHYEQYF

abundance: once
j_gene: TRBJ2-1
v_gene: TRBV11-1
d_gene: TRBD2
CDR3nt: TGTGCCAGCAGCCCCAGAGAGACTAGCGGGAGTCTCGAGCAGTTCTTC
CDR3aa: CASSPRETSGSLEQFF

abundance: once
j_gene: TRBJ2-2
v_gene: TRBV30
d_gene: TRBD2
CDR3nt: TGTGCCTGGAGTAGGGGACTAGCGGGAACTTGGACCGGGGAGCTGTTTTTT
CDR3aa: CAWSRGLAGTWTGELFF

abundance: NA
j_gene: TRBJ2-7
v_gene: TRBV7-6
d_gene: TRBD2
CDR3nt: TGTGCCAGCAGCCCTCGACTAGCGGGAGGTACTTCCTACGAGCAGTACTTC
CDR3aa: CASSPRLAGGTSYEQYF

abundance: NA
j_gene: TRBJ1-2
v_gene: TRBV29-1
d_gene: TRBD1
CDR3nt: TGCAGCGTCGAGACAGGGGGCTACACCTTC
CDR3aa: CSVETGGYTF

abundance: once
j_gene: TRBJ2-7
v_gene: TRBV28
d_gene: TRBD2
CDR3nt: TGTGCCAGCAGGGTAGCGGGAGGGCTTTGGTACGAGCAGTACTTC
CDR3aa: CASRVAGGLWYEQYF

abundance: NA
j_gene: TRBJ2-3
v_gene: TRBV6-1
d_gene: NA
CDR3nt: TGTGCCAGCGGGACTTTACCTAGCACAGATACGCAGTATTTT
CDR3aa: CASGTLPSTDTQYF

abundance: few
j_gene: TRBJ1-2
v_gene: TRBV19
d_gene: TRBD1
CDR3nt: TGTGCCAGTACCTCACAGGGGGCTGGAGGCTACACCTTC
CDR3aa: CASTSQGAGGYTF

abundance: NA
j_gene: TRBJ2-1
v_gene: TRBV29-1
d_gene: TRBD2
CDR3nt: TGCAGCGTGGGTACTAGCGGGATTTCCTACAATGAGCAGTTCTTC
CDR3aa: CSVGTSGISYNEQFF

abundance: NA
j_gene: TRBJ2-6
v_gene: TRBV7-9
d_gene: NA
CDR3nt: TGTGCCAGCAGCTTAGGCGCCTCTGGGGCCAACGTCCTGACTTTC
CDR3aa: CASSLGASGANVLTF

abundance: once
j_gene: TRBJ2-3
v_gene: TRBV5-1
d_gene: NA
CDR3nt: TGCGCCAGCAGCTACCCCCAGGCAGCGGTGGGAAGCACAGATACGCAGTATTTT
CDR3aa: CASSYPQAAVGSTDTQYF

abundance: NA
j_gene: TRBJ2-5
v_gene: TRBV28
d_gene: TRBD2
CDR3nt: TGTGCCAGCAGTTTATCCCCGGCGGGAGAAGAGACCCAGTACTTC
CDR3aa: CASSLSPAGEETQYF

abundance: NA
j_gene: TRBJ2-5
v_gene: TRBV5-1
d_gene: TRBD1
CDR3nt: TGCGCCAGCAGCTCCGGTTACAGGGGGCTTCAAGAGACCCAGTACTTC
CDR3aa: CASSSGYRGLQETQYF

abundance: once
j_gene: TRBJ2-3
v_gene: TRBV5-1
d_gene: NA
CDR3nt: TGCGCCAGCAGCTACTCGGGAGCCGGCACAGATACGCAGTATTTT
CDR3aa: CASSYSGAGTDTQYF

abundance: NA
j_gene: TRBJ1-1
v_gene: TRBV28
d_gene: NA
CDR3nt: TGTGCCAGCAGTTTTTCCGGGAACACTGAAGCTTTCTTT
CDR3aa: CASSFSGNTEAFF

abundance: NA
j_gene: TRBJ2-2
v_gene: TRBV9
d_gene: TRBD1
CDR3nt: TGTGCCAGCACAGGACAGGGGGCTCCCGGGGAGCTGTTTTTT
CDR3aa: CASTGQGAPGELFF

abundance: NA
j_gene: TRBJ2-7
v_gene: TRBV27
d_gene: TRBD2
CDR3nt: TGTGCCAGCAAACGCGGGAGCTCCTACGAGCAGTACTTC
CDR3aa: CASKRGSSYEQYF

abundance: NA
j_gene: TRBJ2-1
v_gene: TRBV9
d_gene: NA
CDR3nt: TGTGCCAGCAGCGGGGACTCCCCGACGGATGAGCAGTTCTTC
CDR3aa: CASSGDSPTDEQFF

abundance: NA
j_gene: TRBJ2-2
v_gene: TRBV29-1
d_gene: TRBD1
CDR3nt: TGCAGCGGAACCGGGACAGGGGTGGAAGGCGGGGAGCTGTTTTTT
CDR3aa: CSGTGTGVEGGELFF

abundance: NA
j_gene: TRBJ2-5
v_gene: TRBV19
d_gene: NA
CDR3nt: TGTGCCAGTAATGGCAGCCAAGAGACCCAGTACTTC
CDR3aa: CASNGSQETQYF

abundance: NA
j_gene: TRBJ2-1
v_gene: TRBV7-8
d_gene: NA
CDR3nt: TGTGCCAGCAGCCGAACTAGGCCTATACTCTCCTACAATGAGCAGTTCTTC
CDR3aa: CASSRTRPILSYNEQFF

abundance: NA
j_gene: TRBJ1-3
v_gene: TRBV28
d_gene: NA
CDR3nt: TGTGCCAGCAGCGCCCCCGGGTCAGACTCTGGAAACACCATATATTTT
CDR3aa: CASSAPGSDSGNTIYF

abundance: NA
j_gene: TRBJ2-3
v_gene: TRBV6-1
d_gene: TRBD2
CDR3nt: TGTGCCAGCAGCGAACTAGCGGGAGGGCCGTCCACAGATACGCAGTATTTT
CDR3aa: CASSELAGGPSTDTQYF

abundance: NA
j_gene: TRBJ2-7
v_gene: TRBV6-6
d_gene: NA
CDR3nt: TGTGCCAGCAGTTACCAGCAACGGACAGCCTACGAGCAGTACTTC
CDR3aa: CASSYQQRTAYEQYF

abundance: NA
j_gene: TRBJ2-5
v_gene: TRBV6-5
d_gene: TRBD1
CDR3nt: TGTGCCAGCAGTTACCAGAACAGGGGCGGAGAGACCCAGTACTTC
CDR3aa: CASSYQNRGGETQYF

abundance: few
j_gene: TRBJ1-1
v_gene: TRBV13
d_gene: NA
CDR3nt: TGTGCCAGCGTAAACCGCCATGGGGCTAAGGGGGACACTGAAGCTTTCTTT
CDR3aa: CASVNRHGAKGDTEAFF

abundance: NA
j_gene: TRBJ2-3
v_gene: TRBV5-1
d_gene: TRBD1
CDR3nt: TGCGCCAGCAGCTTGGCCGTCCCCGGGACAGATAGCACAGATACGCAGTATTTT
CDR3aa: CASSLAVPGTDSTDTQYF

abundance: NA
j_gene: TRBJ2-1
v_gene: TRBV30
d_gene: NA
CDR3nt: TGTGCCTGGGGAGAACTCAATGAGCAGTTCTTC
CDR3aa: CAWGELNEQFF

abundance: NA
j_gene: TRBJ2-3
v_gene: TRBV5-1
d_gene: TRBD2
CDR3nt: TGCGCCAGCAGCTTGGCCCCTAGCGGTAACACAGATACGCAGTATTTT
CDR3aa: CASSLAPSGNTDTQYF

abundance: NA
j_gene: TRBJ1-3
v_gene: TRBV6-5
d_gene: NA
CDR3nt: TGTGCCAGCAGTTACAGGGGCGGTTCTGGAAACACCATATATTTT
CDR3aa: CASSYRGGSGNTIYF

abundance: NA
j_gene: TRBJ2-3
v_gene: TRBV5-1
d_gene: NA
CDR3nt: TGCGCCAGCAGCTTTGGCCTCTCCGTCGCAGATACGCAGTATTTT
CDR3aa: CASSFGLSVADTQYF

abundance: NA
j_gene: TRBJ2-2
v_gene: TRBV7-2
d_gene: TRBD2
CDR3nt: TGTGCCAGCAGCCAAAGCGGGAGGGCAACCGGGGAGCTGTTTTTT
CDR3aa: CASSQSGRATGELFF

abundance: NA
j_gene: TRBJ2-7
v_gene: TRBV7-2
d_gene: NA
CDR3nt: TGTGCCAGCAGCGAAGCGGCCGAGCAGTACTTC
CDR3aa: CASSEAAEQYF

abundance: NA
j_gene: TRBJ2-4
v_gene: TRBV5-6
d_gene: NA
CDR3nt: TGTGCCAGCAGCTTGCGGGCGGGGGCTGGAAACATTCAGTACTTC
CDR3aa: CASSLRAGAGNIQYF

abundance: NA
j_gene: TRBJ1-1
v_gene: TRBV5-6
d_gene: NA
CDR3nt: TGTGCCAGCAGCTTGACAGTCCTTTGGGCTGAAGCTTTCTTT
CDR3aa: CASSLTVLWAEAFF

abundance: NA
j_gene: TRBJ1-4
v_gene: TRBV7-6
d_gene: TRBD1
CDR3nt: TGTGCCAGCAGCTCGGGACAGTCAGGGGAAAAACTGTTTTTT
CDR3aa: CASSSGQSGEKLFF

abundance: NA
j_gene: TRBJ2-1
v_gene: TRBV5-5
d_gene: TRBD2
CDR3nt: TGTGCCAGCAGCTTTTCACTAGCGGGAGAGGGTGAGCAGTTCTTC
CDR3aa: CASSFSLAGEGEQFF

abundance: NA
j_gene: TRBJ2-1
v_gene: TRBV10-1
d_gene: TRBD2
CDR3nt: TGCGCCAGCAGTGATGCGGGAGGGAAGTTCTTC
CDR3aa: CASSDAGGKFF

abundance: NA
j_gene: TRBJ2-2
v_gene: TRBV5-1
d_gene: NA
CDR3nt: TGCGCCAGCAGCTCCAGGGCCTACACCGGGGAGCTGTTTTTT
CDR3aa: CASSSRAYTGELFF

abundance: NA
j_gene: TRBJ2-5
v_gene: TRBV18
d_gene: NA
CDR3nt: TGTGCCAGCTCACCCCTCCCCCAAGAGACCCAGTACTTC
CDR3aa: CASSPLPQETQYF

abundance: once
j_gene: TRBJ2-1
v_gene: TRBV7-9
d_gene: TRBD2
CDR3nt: TGTGCCAGCAGTCCCCCGGGGCTAGCGGACTACAATGAGCAGTTCTTC
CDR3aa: CASSPPGLADYNEQFF

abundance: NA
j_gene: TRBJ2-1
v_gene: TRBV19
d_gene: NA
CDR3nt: TGTGCCAGTAGTATAGATCACGGGAGTAAAGATGAGCAGTTCTTC
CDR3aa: CASSIDHGSKDEQFF

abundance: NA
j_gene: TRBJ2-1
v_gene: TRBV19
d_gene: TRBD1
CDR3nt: TGTGCCAGTAGGCTGACAGGGCCCCCGGAGCAGTTCTTC
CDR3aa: CASRLTGPPEQFF

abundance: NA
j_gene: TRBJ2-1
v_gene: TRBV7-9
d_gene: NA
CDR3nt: TGTGCCAGCAGCTTAGACGGGATCTCCTACAATGAGCAGTTCTTC
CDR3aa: CASSLDGISYNEQFF

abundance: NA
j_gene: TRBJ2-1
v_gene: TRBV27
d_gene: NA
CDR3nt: TGTGCCAGCAGTTTTGGGACTTCCTACAATGAGCAGTTCTTC
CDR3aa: CASSFGTSYNEQFF

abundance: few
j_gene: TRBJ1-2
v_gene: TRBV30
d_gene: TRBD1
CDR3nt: TGTGCCTGGAGTGGACAGGGGAATGGCTACACCTTC
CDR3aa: CAWSGQGNGYTF